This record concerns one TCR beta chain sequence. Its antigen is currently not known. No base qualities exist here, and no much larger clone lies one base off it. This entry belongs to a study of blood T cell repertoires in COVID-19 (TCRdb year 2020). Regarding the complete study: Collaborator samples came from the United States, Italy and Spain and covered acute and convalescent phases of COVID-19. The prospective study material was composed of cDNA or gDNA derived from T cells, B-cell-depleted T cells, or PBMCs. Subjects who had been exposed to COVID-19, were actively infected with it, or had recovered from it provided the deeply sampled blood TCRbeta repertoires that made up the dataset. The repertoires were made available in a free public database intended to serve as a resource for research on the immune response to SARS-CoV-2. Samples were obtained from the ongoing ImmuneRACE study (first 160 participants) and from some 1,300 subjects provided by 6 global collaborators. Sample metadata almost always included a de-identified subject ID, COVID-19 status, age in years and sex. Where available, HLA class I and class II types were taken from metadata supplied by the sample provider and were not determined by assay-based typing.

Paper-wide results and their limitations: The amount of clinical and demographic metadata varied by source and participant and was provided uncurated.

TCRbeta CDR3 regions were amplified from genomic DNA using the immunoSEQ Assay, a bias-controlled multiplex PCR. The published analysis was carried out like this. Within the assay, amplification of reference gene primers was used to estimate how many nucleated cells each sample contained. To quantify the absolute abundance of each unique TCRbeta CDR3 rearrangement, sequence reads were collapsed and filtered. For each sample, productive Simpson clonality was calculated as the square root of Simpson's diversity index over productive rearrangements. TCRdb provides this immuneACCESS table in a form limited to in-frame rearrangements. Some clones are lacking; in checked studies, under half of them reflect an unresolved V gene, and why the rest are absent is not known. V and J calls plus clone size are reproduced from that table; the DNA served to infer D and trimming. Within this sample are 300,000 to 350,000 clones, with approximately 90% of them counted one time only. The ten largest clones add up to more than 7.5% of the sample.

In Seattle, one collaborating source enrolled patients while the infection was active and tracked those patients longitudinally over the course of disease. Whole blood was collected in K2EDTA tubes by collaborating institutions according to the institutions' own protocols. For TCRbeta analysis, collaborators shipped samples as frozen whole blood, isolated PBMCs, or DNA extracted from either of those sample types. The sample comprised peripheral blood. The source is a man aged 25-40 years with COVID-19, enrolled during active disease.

DNA sequence: TGTGCCAGCTCACTTCAGCGTACGAAGGGGGATGGCTACACCTTC. Protein translation: CASSLQRTKGDGYTF. The sequence joins TRBV18 to TRBJ1-2; TRBD1 is perhaps the D gene, given 6 matching bases. The junction carries 18 bases between V and J, which are trimmed by 4 bases and 6 bases respectively. For CDR1 and CDR2, the germline V gene lists KGHSH and LQKENI. CDR3 length: 15 amino acids, cysteine to phenylalanine. Only CDR3 DNA remains: 45 bases, in frame from the first base.